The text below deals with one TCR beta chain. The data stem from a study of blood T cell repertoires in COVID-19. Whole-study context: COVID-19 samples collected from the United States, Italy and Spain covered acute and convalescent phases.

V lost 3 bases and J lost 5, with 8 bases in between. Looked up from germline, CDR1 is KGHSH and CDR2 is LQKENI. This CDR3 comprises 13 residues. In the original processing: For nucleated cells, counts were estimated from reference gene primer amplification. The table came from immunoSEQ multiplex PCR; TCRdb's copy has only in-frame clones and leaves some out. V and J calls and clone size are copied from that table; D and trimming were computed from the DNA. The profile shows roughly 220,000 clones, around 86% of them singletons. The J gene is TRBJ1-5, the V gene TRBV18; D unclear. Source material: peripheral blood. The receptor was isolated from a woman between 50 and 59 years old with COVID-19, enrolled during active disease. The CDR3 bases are TGTGCCAGCTCACCGAGGGCTGATCAGCCCCAGCATTTT. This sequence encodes CASSPRADQPQHF. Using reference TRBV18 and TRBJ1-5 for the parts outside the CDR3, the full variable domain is NAGVMQNPRHLVRRRGQEARLRCSPMKGHSHVYWYRQLPEEGLKFMVYLQKENIIDESGMPKERFSAEFPKEGPSILRIQQVVRGDSAAYFCASSPRADQPQHFGDGTRLSIL.